This T cell receptor beta chain emerged from a study of T-cell memory formation after mild COVID-19. This clonotype came up a few times. TCRdb used MiXCR to reprocess the 5' RACE reads, holding one entry per CDR3 protein. The table records 250,000 to 350,000 distinct CDR3 sequences, roughly 15% of them present only once. V was pared by 0 bases and J by 6 bases, with 9 bases between. This CDR3 contains 13 residues. Germline lookup yields CDR1 LGHDT and CDR2 YNNKEL (reference sequence). The TCR was taken from a man younger than 35 who had mild COVID-19 (a few samples of this study predate the infection). Cell type and time point are not known. The sample taken for sequencing was PBMCs or a T cell subset sorted from them (not recorded which). This sequence joins TRBV3-1 and TRBJ2-7, with TRBD2 as a possible D gene (5 bases). The CDR3: CASSQDPGIEQYF. In DNA, the CDR3 is TGTGCCAGCAGCCAAGATCCGGGGATCGAGCAGTACTTC.